This TCR beta chain was sequenced during a study of CD8+ T cells in alopecia areata. Overall study: Treated individuals took tofacitinib by mouth, 5 to 10 mg twice daily. It was 6 to 18 months of tofacitinib, and then there were 6 months off drug. Study results and limitations: Resident alphabeta T cells of normal skin are also sequenced in scalp samples.

This clone was counted a few times. Its antigen is undetermined. Extracted RNA was reverse transcribed into cDNA, the sequencing template. Sequencing was performed with immunoSEQ multiplex PCR; in TCRdb, only in-frame clones are kept and a portion is missing. The profile shows about 130,000 clones, roughly 61% of them singletons. Between the trimmed V and J ends, which lost 4 bases and 4 bases, there was a span of 22 bases. The CDR3 consists of 16 residues. Per germline, CDR1 GTSNPN and CDR2 SVGIG (reference sequence). The receptor's source is a human donor with alopecia areata. The gene calls are TRBV30 and TRBJ1-2; D remains unclear. The source material was CD4+ T cells sorted from blood, sampled at week 0. CDR3 coding DNA: TGTGCCTGGAATCGGTTGGCTGGAGACAAATCCTATGGCTACACCTTC. Its translation: CAWNRLAGDKSYGYTF.